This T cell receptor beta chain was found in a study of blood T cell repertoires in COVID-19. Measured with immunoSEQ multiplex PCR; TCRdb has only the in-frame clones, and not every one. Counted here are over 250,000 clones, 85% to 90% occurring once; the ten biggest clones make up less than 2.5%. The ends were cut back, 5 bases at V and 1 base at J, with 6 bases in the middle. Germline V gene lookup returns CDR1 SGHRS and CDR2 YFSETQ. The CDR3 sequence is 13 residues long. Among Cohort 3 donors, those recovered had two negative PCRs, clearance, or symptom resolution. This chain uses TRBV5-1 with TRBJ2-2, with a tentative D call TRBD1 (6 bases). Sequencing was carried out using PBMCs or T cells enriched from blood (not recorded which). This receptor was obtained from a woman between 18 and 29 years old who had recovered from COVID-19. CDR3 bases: TGCGCCAGCAGACAGGGGAACACCGGGGAGCTGTTTTTT. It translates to CASRQGNTGELFF.